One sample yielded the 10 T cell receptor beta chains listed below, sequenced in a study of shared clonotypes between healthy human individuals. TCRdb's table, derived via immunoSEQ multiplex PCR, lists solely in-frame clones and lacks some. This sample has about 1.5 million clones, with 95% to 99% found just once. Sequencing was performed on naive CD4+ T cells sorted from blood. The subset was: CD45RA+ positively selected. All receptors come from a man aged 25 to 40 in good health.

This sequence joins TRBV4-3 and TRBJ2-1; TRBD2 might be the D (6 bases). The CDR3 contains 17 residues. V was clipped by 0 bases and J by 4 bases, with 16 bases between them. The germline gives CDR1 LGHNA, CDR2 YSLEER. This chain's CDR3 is CASSQDIRRAGYNEQFF. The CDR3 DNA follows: TGCGCCAGCAGCCAAGATATCCGGAGGGCCGGTTACAATGAGCAGTTCTTC.

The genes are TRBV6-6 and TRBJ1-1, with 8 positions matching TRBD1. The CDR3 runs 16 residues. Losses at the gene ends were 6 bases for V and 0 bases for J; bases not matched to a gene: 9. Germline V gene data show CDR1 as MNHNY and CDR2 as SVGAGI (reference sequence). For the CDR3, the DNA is TGTGCCAGCAGCCCCGGGACAGGTATACTGAACACTGAAGCTTTCTTT. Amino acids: CASSPGTGILNTEAFF.

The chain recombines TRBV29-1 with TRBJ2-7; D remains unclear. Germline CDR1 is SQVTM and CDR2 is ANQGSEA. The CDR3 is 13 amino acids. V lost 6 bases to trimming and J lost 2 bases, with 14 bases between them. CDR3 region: CSVRSGPAYEQYF. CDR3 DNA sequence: TGCAGCGTCAGATCTGGACCAGCCTACGAGCAGTACTTC.

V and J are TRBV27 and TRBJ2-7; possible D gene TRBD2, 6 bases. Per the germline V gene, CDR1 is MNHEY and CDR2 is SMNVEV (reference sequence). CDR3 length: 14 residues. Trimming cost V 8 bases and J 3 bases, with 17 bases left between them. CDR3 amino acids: CASSPRDSNYEQYF. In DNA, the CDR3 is TGTGCCAGCTCACCGCGGGATTCGAACTACGAGCAGTACTTC.

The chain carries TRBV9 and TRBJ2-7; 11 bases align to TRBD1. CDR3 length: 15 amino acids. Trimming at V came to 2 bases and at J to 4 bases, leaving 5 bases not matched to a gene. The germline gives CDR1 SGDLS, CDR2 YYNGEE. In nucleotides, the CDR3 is TGTGCCAGCAGCGTTAGCGGGACAGGGGGGTACGAGCAGTACTTC. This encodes CASSVSGTGGYEQYF.

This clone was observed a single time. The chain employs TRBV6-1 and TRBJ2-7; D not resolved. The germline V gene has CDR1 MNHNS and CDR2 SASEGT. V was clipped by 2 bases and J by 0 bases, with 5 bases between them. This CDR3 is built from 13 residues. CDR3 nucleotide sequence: TGTGCCAGCAGTGAAAGGGTCTCCTACGAGCAGTACTTC. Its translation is CASSERVSYEQYF.

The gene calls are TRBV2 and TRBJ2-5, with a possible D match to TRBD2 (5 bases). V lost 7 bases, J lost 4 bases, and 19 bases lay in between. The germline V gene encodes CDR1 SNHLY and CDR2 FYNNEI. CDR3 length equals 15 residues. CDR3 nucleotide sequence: TGTGCCAGCACCCCGCACCTACCCGCGGGAGAGACCCAGTACTTC. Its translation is CASTPHLPAGETQYF.

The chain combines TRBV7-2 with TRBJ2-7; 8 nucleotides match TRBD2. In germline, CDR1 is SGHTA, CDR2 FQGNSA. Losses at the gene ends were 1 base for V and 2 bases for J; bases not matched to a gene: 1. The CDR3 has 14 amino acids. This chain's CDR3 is CASSLGTSTYEQYF. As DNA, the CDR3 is TGTGCCAGCAGCTTAGGGACTAGCACCTACGAGCAGTACTTC. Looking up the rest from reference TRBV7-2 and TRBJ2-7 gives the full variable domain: GAGVSQSPSNKVTEKGKDVELRCDPISGHTALYWYRQSLGQGLEFLIYFQGNSAPDKSGLPSDRFSAERTGGSVSTLTIQRTQQEDSAVYLCASSLGTSTYEQYFGPGTRLTVT.

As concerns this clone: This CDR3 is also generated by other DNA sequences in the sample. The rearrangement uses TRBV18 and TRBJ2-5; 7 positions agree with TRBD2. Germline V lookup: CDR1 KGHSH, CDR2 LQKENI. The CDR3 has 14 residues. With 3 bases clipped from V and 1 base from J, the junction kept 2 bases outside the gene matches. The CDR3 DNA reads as TGTGCCAGCTCACCGTCGGGGGGCCAAGAGACCCAGTACTTC. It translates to CASSPSGGQETQYF.

CDR3 amino acids: CASRPGQGGNEKLFF. The CDR3 DNA reads as TGTGCCAGCAGACCAGGACAGGGGGGGAATGAAAAACTGTTTTTT. The rearrangement joins TRBV28 to TRBJ1-4; 10 nucleotides match TRBD1. The junction had 6 bases not matched to a gene; V was cut back by 6 bases and J by 5 bases. Germline lookup yields CDR1 MDHEN and CDR2 SYDVKM. This CDR3 has 15 amino acids.